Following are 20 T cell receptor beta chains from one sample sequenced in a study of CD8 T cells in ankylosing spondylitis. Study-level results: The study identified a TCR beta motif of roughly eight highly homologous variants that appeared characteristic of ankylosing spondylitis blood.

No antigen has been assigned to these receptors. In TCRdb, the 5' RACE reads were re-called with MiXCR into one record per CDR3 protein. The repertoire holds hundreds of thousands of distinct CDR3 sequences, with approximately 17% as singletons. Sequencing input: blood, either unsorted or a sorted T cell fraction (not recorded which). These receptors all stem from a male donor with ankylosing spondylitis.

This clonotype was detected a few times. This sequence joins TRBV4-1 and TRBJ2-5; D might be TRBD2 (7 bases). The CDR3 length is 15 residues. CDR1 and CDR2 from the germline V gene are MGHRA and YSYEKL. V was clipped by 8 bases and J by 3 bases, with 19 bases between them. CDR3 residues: CASAQGGGFEETQYF. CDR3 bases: TGCGCCAGCGCCCAAGGGGGGGGATTTGAAGAGACCCAGTACTTC.

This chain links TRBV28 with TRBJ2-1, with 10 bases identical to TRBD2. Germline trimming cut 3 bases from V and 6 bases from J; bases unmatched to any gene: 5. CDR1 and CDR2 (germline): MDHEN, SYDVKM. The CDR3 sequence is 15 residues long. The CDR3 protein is CASSFLLAGTNEQFF. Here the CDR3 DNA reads TGTGCCAGCAGTTTTTTACTAGCGGGGACCAATGAGCAGTTCTTC.

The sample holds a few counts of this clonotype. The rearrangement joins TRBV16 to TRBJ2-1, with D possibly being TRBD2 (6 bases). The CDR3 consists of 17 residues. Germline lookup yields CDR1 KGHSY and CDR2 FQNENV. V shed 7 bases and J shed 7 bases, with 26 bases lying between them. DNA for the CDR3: TGTGCCAGCACCCTTGCTGGAGGGGCACTTACACAGAATGAGCAGTTCTTC. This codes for CASTLAGGALTQNEQFF.

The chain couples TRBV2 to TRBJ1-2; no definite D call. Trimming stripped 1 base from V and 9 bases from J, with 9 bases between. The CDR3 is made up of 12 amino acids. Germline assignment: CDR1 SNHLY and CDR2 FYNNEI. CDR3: CASSEVGRSYTF. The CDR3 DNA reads TGTGCCAGCAGTGAAGTAGGTCGCAGCTACACCTTC.

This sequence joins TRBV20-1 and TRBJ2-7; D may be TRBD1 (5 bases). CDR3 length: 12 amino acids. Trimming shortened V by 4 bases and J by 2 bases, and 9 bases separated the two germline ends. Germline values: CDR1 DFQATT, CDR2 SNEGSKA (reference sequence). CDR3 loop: CSAKTGTYEQYF. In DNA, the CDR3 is TGCAGTGCTAAAACAGGTACCTACGAGCAGTACTTC.

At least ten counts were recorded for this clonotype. For the CDR3, the DNA is TGCAGCGTTGAACGTTCCAGGGGCTATGGCTACACCTTC. This gives the protein CSVERSRGYGYTF. This chain links TRBV29-1 with TRBJ1-2; tentative D call: TRBD1 (6 bases). From germline, CDR1 is SQVTM and CDR2 ANQGSEA. The CDR3 is 13 amino acids. With 2 bases removed from V and 4 bases from J, the gap between germline ends came to 11 bases.

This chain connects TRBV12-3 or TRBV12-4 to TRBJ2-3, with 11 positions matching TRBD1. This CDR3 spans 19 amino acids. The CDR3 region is CTCSKGTGGPSGSTDTQYF. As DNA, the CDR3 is TGTACCTGCAGTAAAGGGACAGGGGGACCTTCTGGTAGCACAGATACGCAGTATTTT.

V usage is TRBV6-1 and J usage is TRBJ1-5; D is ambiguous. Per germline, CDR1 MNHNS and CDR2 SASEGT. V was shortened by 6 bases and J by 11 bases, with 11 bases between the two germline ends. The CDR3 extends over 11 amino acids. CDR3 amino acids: CASREVGSQHF. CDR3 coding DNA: TGTGCCAGCAGGGAGGTCGGGTCCCAGCATTTT.

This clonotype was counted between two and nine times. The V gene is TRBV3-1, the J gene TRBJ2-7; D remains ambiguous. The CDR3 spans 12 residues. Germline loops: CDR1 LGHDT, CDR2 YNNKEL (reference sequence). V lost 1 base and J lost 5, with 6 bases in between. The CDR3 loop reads CASSQVTHEQYF. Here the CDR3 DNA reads TGTGCCAGCAGCCAAGTTACCCACGAGCAGTACTTC.

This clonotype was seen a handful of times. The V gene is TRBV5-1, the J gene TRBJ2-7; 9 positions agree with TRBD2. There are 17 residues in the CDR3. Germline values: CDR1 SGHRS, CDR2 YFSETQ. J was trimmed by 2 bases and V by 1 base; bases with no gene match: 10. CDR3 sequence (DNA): TGCGCCAGCAGCTTGTCGTCTAGCGGGGCCCACGCCTACGAGCAGTACTTC. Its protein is CASSLSSSGAHAYEQYF.

The CDR3 loop reads CASSKVVGADTQYF. The CDR3, as DNA: TGTGCCAGCAGCAAAGTAGTGGGGGCAGATACGCAGTATTTT. The rearrangement joins TRBV7-9 to TRBJ2-3, with D possibly called TRBD1 or TRBD2 (5 bases each). The V and J ends lost 5 bases and 4 bases respectively, with 13 bases between them. CDR3 size: 14 residues. The germline gives CDR1 SEHNR, CDR2 FQNEAQ (reference sequence).

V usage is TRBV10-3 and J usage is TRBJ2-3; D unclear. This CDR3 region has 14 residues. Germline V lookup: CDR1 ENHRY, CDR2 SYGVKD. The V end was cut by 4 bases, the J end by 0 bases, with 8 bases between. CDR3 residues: CAISVGKSTDTQYF. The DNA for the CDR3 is TGTGCCATCAGTGTCGGCAAGAGCACAGATACGCAGTATTTT.

The CDR3 here is CASSLDSSGYTDTQYF. CDR3 nucleotide sequence: TGTGCCAGCAGCTTGGATAGCTCAGGCTACACAGATACGCAGTATTTT. The chain joins TRBV5-4 to TRBJ2-3; D remains ambiguous. The CDR3 consists of 16 residues. Trimming took off 0 bases at V and 2 bases at J, with 13 bases between the two ends. CDR1 and CDR2 (germline): SGHNT, YYREEE (reference sequence).

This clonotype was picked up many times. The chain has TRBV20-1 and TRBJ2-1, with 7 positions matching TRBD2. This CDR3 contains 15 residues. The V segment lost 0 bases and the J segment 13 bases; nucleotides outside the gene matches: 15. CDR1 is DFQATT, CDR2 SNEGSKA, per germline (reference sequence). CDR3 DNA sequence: TGCAGTGCTAGAGATGGGGAGGGCCGGAATCGTAAACAGTTCTTC. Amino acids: CSARDGEGRNRKQFF.

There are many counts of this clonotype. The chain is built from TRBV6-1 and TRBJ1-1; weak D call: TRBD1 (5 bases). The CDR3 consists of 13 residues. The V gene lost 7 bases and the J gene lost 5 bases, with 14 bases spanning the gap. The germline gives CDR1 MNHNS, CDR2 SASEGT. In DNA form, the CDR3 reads TGTGCCAGCACAATAGTGGGGGGGACTGAAGCTTTCTTT. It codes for CASTIVGGTEAFF.

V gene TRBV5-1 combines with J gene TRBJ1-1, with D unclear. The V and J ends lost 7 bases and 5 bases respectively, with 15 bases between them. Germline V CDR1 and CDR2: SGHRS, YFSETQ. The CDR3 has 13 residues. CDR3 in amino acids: CASHPSGGTEAFF. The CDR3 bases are TGCGCCAGCCATCCTAGCGGTGGGACTGAAGCTTTCTTT.

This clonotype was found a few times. The CDR3 DNA is TGTGCCAGCAGCCTAAGACTAGCCCCCGCAGATACGCAGTATTTT. Protein: CASSLRLAPADTQYF. The chain joins TRBV11-2 to TRBJ2-3; the match to TRBD2 covers 7 bases. Germline assignment: CDR1 SGHAT and CDR2 FQNNGV. This CDR3 region has 15 residues. With 5 bases clipped from V and 4 bases from J, the junction kept 9 bases outside the gene matches. Based on the CDR3 plus reference TRBV11-2 and TRBJ2-3, the full variable domain is EAGVAQSPRYKIIEKRQSVAFWCNPISGHATLYWYQQILGQGPKLLIQFQNNGVVDDSQLPKDRFSAERLKGVDSTLKIQPAKLEDSAVYLCASSLRLAPADTQYFGPGTRLTVL.

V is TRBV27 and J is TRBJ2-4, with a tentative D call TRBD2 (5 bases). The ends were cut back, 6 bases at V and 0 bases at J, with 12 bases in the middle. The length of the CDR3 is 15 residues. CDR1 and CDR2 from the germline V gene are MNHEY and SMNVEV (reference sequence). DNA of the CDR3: TGTGCCAGCAGAGGAGGTACACTAGCCAAAAACATTCAGTACTTC. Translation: CASRGGTLAKNIQYF.

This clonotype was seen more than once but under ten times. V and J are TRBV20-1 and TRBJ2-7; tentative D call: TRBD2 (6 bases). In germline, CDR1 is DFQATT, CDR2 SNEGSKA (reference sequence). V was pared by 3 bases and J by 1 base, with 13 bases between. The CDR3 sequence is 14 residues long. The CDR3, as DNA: TGCAGTGCTAGGGAGGGCTTCGGGTCCTACGAGCAGTACTTC. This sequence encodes CSAREGFGSYEQYF.

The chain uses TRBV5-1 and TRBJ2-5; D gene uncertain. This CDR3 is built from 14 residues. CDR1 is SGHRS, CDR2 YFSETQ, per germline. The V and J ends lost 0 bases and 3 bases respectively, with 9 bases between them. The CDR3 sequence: CASSLARLEETQYF. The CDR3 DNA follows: TGCGCCAGCAGCTTGGCTCGGTTGGAAGAGACCCAGTACTTC.